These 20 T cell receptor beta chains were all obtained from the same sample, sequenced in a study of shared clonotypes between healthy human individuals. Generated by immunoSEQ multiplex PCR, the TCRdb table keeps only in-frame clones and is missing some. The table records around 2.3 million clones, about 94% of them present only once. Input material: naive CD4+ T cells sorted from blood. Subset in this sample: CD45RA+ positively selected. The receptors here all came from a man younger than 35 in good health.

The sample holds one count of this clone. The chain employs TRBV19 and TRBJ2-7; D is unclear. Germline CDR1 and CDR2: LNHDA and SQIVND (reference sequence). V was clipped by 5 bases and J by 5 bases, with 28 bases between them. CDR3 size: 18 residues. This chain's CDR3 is CASSPDIGSPLLGNEQYF. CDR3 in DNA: TGTGCCAGTAGTCCTGACATAGGGTCCCCCCTTTTGGGTAACGAGCAGTACTTC.

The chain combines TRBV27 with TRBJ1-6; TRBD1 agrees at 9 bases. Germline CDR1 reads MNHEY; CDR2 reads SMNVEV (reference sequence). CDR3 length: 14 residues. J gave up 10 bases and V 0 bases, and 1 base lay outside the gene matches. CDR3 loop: CASSLSDRGSPLHF. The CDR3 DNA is TGTGCCAGCAGTTTATCGGACAGGGGCTCACCCCTCCACTTT.

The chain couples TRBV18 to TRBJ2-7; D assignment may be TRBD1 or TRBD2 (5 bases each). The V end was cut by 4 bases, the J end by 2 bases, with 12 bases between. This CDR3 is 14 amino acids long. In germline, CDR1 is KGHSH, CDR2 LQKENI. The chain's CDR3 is CASSRGTVTYEQYF. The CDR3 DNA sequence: TGTGCCAGCTCACGGGGGACGGTGACCTACGAGCAGTACTTC.

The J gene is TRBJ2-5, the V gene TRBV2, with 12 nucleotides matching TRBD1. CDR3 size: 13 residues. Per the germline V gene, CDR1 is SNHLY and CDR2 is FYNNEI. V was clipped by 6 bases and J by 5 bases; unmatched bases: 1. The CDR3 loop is CASRGQGAETQYF. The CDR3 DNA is TGTGCCAGCAGGGGACAGGGGGCTGAGACCCAGTACTTC. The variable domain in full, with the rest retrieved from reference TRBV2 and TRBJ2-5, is EPEVTQTPSHQVTQMGQEVILRCVPISNHLYFYWYRQILGQKVEFLVSFYNNEISEKSEIFDDQFSVERPDGSNFTLKIRSTKLEDSAMYFCASRGQGAETQYFGPGTRLLVL.

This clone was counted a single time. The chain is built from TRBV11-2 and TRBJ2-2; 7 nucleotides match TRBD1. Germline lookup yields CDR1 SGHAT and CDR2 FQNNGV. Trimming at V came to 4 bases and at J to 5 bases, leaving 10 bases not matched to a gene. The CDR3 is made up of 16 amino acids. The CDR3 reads CASSSRTGRTTGELFF. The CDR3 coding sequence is TGTGCCAGCAGCTCCAGGACAGGCCGAACGACCGGGGAGCTGTTTTTT. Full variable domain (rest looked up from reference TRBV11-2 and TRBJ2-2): EAGVAQSPRYKIIEKRQSVAFWCNPISGHATLYWYQQILGQGPKLLIQFQNNGVVDDSQLPKDRFSAERLKGVDSTLKIQPAKLEDSAVYLCASSSRTGRTTGELFFGEGSRLTVL.

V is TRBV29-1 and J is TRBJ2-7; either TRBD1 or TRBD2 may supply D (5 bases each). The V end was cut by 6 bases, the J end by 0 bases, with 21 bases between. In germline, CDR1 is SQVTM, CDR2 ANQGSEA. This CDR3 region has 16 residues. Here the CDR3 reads CSVRDRGDLPSYEQYF. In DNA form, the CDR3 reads TGCAGCGTCCGGGATAGGGGAGACCTTCCCTCCTACGAGCAGTACTTC.

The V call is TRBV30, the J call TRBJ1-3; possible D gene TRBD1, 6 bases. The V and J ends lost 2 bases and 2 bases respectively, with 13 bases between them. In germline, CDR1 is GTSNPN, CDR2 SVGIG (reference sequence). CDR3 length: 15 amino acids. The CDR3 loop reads CAWSTQQGPGNTIYF. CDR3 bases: TGTGCCTGGAGTACTCAACAGGGACCTGGAAACACCATATATTTT.

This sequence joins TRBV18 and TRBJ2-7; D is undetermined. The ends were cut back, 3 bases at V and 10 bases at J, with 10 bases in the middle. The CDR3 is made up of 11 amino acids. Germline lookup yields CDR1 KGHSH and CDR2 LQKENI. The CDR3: CASSPMGSQYF. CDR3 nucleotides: TGTGCCAGCTCACCGATGGGGTCTCAGTACTTC.

The CDR3 is CASSLNPALQGVRGNTIYF. The CDR3 DNA reads as TGCGCCAGCAGCTTGAATCCCGCCCTACAGGGCGTCAGGGGAAACACCATATATTTT. The chain recombines TRBV5-1 with TRBJ1-3; D is possibly TRBD1 (6 bases). The CDR3 is 19 amino acids. The germline CDR1 and CDR2 sequences are SGHRS and YFSETQ. V lost 1 base and J 4 bases, leaving 24 bases between the germline ends. The whole variable domain, filled in from reference TRBV5-1 and TRBJ1-3, reads KAGVTQTPRYLIKTRGQQVTLSCSPISGHRSVSWYQQTPGQGLQFLFEYFSETQRNKGNFPGRFSGRQFSNSRSEMNVSTLELGDSALYLCASSLNPALQGVRGNTIYFGEGSWLTVV.

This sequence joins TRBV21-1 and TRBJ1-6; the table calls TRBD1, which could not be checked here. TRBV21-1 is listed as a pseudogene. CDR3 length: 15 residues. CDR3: CASSKAETGPPPLHF. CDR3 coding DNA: TGTGCCAGCAGCAAAGCTGAGACAGGGCCTCCACCCCTCCACTTT.

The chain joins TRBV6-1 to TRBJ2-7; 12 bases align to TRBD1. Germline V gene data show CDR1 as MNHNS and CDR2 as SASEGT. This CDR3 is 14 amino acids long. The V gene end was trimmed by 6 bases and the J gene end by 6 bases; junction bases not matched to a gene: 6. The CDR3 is CASRWGQGASEQYF. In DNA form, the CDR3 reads TGTGCCAGCAGATGGGGACAGGGGGCTTCCGAGCAGTACTTC.

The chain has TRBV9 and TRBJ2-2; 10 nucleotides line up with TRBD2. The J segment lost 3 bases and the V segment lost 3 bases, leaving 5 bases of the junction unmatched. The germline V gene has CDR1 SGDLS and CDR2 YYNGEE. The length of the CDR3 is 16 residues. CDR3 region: CASSAVAGGDTGELFF. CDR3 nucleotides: TGTGCCAGCAGCGCGGTAGCGGGGGGAGACACCGGGGAGCTGTTTTTT.

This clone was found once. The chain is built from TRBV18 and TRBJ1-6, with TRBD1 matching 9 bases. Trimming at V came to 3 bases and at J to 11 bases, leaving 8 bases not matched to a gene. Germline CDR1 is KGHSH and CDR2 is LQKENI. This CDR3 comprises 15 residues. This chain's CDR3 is CASSPGGTGTTPLHF. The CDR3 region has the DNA TGTGCCAGCTCACCTGGAGGGACAGGGACTACACCCCTCCACTTT. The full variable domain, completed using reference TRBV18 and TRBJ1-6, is NAGVMQNPRHLVRRRGQEARLRCSPMKGHSHVYWYRQLPEEGLKFMVYLQKENIIDESGMPKERFSAEFPKEGPSILRIQQVVRGDSAAYFCASSPGGTGTTPLHFGNGTRLTVT.

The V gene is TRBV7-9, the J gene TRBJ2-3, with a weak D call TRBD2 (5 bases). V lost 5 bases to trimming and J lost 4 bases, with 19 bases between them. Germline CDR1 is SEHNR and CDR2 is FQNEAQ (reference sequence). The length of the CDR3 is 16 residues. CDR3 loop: CASSPLWASFPDTQYF. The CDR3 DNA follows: TGTGCCAGCAGCCCCCTTTGGGCTAGCTTCCCAGATACGCAGTATTTT.

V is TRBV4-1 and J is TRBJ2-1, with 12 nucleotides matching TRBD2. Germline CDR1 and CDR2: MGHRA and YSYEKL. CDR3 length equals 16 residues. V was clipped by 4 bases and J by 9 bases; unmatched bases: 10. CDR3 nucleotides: TGCGCCAGCAGCCCATCCGGGACTAGCGGGTTTGGTGAGCAGTTCTTC. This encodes CASSPSGTSGFGEQFF.

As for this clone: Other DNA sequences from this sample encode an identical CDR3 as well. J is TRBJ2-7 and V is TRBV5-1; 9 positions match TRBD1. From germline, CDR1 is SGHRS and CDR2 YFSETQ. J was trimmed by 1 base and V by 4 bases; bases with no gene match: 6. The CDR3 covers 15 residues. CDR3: CASSRTGTGSYEQYF. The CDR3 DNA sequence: TGCGCCAGCAGCAGGACCGGGACAGGGTCCTACGAGCAGTACTTC.

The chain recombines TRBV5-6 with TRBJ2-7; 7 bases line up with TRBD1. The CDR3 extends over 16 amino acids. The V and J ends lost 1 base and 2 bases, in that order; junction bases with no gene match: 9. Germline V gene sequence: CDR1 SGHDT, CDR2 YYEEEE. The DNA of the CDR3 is TGTGCCAGCAGCTTGTTCGAAGGTCAGGGGGCCTACGAGCAGTACTTC. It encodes CASSLFEGQGAYEQYF.

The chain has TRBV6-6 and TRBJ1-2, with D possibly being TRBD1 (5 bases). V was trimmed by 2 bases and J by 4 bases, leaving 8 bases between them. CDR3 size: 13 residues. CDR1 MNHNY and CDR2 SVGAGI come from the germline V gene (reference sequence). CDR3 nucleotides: TGTGCCAGCAGTTACACGGGACCCTATGGCTACACCTTC. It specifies CASSYTGPYGYTF.

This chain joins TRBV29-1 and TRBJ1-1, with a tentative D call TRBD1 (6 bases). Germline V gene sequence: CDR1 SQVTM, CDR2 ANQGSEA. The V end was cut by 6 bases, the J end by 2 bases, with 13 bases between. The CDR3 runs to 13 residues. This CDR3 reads CSVLQGGNTEAFF. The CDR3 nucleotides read TGCAGCGTATTACAGGGAGGAAACACTGAAGCTTTCTTT.

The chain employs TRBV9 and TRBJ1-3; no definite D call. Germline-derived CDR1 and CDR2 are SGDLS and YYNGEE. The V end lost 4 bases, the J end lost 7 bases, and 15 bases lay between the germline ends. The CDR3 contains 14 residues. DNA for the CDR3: TGTGCCAGCAGCCCAGAGTCCCCCTCTAACACCATATATTTT. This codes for CASSPESPSNTIYF.